This record looks at one T cell receptor (beta chain) sequence and its context. Clones were sequenced by immunoSEQ multiplex PCR, and TCRdb holds only the in-frame ones, with some missing. The table shows fewer than 250,000 clones, with 70% to 90% occurring only once. The germline V and J ends were trimmed by 3 bases and 1 base, with 12 bases remaining between them. Germline CDR1 is GTSNPN and CDR2 is SVGIG (reference sequence). This CDR3 has 14 amino acids. Cohort assignment relied on participant-reported clinical history. These data are taken from a study of blood T cell repertoires in COVID-19. This chain uses TRBV30 with TRBJ2-5, with a weak D call TRBD1 (7 bases). The sequence came from a woman aged 40 to 50 with acute COVID-19. The sequenced sample was PBMCs or T cells enriched from blood (not recorded which). As DNA, the CDR3 is TGTGCCTGGAGCGCAGGGGGGCCCCAAGAGACCCAGTACTTC. This codes for CAWSAGGPQETQYF.